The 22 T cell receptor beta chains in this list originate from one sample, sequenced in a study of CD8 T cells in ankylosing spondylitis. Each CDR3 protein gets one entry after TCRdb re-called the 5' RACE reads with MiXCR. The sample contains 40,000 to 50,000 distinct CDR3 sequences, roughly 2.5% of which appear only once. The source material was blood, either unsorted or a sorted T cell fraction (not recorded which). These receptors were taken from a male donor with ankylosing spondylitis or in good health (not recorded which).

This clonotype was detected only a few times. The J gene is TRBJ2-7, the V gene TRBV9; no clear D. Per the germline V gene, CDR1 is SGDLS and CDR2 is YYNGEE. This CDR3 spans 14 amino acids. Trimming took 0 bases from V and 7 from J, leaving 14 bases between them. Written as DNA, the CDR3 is TGTGCCAGCAGCGTAGTGGGAAGCTCTGGTGAGCAGTACTTC. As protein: CASSVVGSSGEQYF.

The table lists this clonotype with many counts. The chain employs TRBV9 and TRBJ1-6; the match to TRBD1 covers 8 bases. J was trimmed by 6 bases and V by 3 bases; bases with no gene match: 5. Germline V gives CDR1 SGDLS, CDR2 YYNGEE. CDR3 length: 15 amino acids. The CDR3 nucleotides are TGTGCCAGCAGCGAGGACAGGGCACCTAATTCACCCCTCCACTTT. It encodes CASSEDRAPNSPLHF.

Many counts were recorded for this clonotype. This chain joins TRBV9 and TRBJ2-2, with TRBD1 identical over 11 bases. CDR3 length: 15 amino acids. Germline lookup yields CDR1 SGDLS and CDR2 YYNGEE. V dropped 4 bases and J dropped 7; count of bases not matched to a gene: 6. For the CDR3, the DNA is TGTGCCAGCAGCACCGGACAGGGGGCAATCGGGGAGCTGTTTTTT. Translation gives CASSTGQGAIGELFF.

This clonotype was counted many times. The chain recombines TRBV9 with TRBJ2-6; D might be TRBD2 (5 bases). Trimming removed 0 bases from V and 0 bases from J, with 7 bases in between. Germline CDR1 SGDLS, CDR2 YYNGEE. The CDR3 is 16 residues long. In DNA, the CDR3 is TGTGCCAGCAGCGTAGGTGGGAGCTCTGGGGCCAACGTCCTGACTTTC. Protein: CASSVGGSSGANVLTF.

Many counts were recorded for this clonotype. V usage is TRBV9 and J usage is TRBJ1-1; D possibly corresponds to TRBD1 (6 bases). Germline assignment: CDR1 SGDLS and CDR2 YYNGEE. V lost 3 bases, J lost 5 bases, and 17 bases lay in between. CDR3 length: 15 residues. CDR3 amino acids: CASSEGQGQWTEAFF. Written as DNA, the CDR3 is TGTGCCAGCAGCGAGGGGCAGGGGCAGTGGACTGAAGCTTTCTTT.

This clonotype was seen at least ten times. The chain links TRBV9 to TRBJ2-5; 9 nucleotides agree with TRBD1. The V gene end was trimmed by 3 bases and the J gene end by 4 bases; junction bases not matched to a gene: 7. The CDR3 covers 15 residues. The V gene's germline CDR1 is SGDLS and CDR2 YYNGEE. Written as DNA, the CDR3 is TGTGCCAGCAGCGCCCGGGACAGGGTCTCAGAGACCCAGTACTTC. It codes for CASSARDRVSETQYF.

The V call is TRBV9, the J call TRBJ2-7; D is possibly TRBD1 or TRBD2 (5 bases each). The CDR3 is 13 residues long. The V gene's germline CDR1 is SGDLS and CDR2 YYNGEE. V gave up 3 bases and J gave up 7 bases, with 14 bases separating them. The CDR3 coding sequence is TGTGCCAGCAGCGGGGGCGGGCGCGGTGAGCAGTACTTC. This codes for CASSGGGRGEQYF.

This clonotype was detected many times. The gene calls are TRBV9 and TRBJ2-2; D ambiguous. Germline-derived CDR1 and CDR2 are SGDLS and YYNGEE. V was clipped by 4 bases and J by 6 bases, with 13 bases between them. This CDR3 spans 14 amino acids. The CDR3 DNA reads TGTGCCAGCAGCCCCTCACGCGCCCCCGGGGAGCTGTTTTTT. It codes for CASSPSRAPGELFF. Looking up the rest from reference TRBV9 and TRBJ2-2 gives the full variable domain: DSGVTQTPKHLITATGQRVTLRCSPRSGDLSVYWYQQSLDQGLQFLIQYYNGEERAKGNILERFSAQQFPDLHSELNLSSLELGDSALYFCASSPSRAPGELFFGEGSRLTVL.

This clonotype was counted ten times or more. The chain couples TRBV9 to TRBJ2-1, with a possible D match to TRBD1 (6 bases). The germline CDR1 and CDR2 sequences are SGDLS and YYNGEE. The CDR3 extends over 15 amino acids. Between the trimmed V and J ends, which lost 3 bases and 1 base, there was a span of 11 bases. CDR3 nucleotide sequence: TGTGCCAGCAGCGGGACAGTGGCGTCCTACAATGAGCAGTTCTTC. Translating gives CASSGTVASYNEQFF.

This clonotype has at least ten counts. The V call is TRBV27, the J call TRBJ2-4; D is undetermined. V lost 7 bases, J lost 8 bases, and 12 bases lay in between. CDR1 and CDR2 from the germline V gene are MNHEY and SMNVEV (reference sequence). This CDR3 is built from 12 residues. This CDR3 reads CASTPSPDIQYF. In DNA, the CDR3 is TGTGCCAGCACCCCATCCCCGGACATTCAGTACTTC.

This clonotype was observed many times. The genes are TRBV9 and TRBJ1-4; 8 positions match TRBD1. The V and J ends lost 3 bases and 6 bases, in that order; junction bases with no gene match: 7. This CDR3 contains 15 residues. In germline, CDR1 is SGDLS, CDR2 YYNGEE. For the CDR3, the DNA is TGTGCCAGCAGCGATGCGCAGGGGGCGGATGAAAAACTGTTTTTT. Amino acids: CASSDAQGADEKLFF.

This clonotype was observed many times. The chain's CDR3 is CASSVDTAGAETQYF. CDR3 nucleotide sequence: TGTGCCAGCAGCGTAGATACAGCGGGAGCAGAGACCCAGTACTTC. This chain joins TRBV9 and TRBJ2-5, with 8 bases fitting TRBD2. CDR1 is SGDLS and CDR2 is YYNGEE in the germline V gene. The CDR3 consists of 15 residues. With V trimmed by 0 bases and J by 4 bases, 5 bases remained unmatched. Together with reference TRBV9 and TRBJ2-5, the CDR3 gives the full variable domain: DSGVTQTPKHLITATGQRVTLRCSPRSGDLSVYWYQQSLDQGLQFLIQYYNGEERAKGNILERFSAQQFPDLHSELNLSSLELGDSALYFCASSVDTAGAETQYFGPGTRLLVL.

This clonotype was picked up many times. For the CDR3, the DNA is TGTGCCAGCAGCGCGGACAGGGATGCTGGCTACACCTTC. It codes for CASSADRDAGYTF. The rearrangement links TRBV9 to TRBJ1-2; 8 bases align to TRBD1. Germline CDR1 and CDR2: SGDLS and YYNGEE. This CDR3 has 13 amino acids. Germline trimming cut 3 bases from V and 7 bases from J; bases unmatched to any gene: 5.

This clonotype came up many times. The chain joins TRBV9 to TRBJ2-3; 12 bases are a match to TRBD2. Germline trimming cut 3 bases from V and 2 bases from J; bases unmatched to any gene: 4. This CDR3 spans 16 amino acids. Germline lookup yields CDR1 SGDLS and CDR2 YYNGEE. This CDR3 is CASSALAGGITDTQYF. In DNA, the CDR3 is TGTGCCAGCAGCGCGCTAGCGGGAGGGATCACAGATACGCAGTATTTT.

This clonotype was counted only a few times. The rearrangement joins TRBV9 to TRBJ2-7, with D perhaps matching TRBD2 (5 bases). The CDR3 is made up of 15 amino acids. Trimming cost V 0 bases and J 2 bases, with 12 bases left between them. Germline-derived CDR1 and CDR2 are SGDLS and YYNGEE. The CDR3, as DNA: TGTGCCAGCAGCGTAGACTCTAGCAGCCCCTACGAGCAGTACTTC. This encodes CASSVDSSSPYEQYF.

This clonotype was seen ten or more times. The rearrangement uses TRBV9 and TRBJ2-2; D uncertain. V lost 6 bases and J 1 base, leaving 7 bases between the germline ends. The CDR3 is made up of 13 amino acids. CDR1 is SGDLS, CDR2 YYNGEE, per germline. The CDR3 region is CASTGGNTGELFF. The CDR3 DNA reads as TGTGCCAGCACGGGCGGGAACACCGGGGAGCTGTTTTTT. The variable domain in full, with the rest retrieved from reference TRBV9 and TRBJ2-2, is DSGVTQTPKHLITATGQRVTLRCSPRSGDLSVYWYQQSLDQGLQFLIQYYNGEERAKGNILERFSAQQFPDLHSELNLSSLELGDSALYFCASTGGNTGELFFGEGSRLTVL.

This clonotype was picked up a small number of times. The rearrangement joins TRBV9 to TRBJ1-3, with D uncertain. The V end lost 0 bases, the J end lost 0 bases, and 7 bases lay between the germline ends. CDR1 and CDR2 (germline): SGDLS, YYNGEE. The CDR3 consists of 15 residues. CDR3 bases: TGTGCCAGCAGCGTAGACAGTGGCTCTGGAAACACCATATATTTT. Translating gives CASSVDSGSGNTIYF.

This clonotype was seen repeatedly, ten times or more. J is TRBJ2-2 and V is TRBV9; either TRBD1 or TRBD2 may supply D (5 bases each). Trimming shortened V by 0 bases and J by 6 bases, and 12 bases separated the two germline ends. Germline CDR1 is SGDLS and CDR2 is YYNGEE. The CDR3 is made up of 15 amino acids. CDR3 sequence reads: CASSVVGVSSGELFF. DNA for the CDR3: TGTGCCAGCAGCGTAGTGGGGGTTTCTTCCGGGGAGCTGTTTTTT.

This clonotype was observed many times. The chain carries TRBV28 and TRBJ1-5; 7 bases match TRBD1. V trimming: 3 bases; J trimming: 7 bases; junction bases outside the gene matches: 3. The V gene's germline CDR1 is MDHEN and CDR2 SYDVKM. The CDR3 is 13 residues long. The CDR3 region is CASSLAGGQPQHF. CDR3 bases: TGTGCCAGCAGTTTGGCAGGGGGGCAGCCCCAGCATTTT.

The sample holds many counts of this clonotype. DNA for the CDR3: TGTGCCAGCAGCGGAACAGGGGGCGCCGGTCAGCCCCAGCATTTT. Protein: CASSGTGGAGQPQHF. This chain uses TRBV9 with TRBJ1-5; 9 bases are shared with TRBD1. Trimming removed 3 bases from V and 6 bases from J; junction bases left unmatched: 7. This CDR3 spans 15 amino acids. CDR1 and CDR2 from the germline V gene are SGDLS and YYNGEE. The full variable domain, rest sourced from reference TRBV9 and TRBJ1-5, is DSGVTQTPKHLITATGQRVTLRCSPRSGDLSVYWYQQSLDQGLQFLIQYYNGEERAKGNILERFSAQQFPDLHSELNLSSLELGDSALYFCASSGTGGAGQPQHFGDGTRLSIL.

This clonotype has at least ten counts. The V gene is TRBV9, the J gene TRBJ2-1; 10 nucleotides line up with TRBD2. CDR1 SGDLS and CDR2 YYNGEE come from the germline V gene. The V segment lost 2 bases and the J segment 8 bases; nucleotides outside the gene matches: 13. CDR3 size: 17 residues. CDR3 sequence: CASSVGVGPAGGDEQFF. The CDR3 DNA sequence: TGTGCCAGCAGCGTGGGGGTGGGGCCAGCGGGAGGGGATGAGCAGTTCTTC.

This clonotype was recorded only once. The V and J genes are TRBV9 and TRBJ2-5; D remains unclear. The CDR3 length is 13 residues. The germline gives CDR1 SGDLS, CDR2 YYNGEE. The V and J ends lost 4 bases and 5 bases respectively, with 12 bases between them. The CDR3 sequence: CASSTRSRETQYF. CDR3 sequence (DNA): TGTGCCAGCAGCACGCGGTCCCGGGAGACCCAGTACTTC.